The 9 T cell receptor beta chains presented below share a single source sample, sequenced in a study of T-cell reconstitution after alpha-beta-depleted transplantation in children. Construction of the TCRbeta library involved unique molecular identifiers. TCRdb independently ran MiXCR on the PCR reads; one entry per CDR3 protein. The sample has approximately 170,000 distinct CDR3 sequences, around 10% seen once. Sequences were derived from PBMCs, sampled before TCRalphabeta/CD19-depleted stem cell transplant. The receptors shown here come from a boy aged 2 to 9 with acute myeloid leukemia, due to receive a stem cell transplant.

This clonotype was counted a few times. The chain uses TRBV30 and TRBJ2-3; either TRBD1 or TRBD2 may supply D (5 bases each). This CDR3 is 12 amino acids long. Germline V gives CDR1 GTSNPN, CDR2 SVGIG (reference sequence). V was shortened by 4 bases and J by 4 bases, with 9 bases between the two germline ends. In nucleotides, the CDR3 is TGTGCCTGGACCAGGGACGCAGATACGCAGTATTTT. Encoded protein: CAWTRDADTQYF.

Many counts were recorded for this clonotype. This chain uses TRBV10-3 with TRBJ2-2; TRBD2 matches 10 bases. Looked up from germline, CDR1 is ENHRY and CDR2 is SYGVKD. Trimming took 6 bases from V and 4 from J; bases not matched to a gene: 5. The CDR3 extends over 15 amino acids. The CDR3 loop reads CAIRDSGRSTGELFF. The CDR3 DNA is TGTGCCATCAGGGATAGCGGGAGGAGCACCGGGGAGCTGTTTTTT.

Ten or more counts support this clonotype. This chain links TRBV20-1 with TRBJ2-5; D is perhaps TRBD1 or TRBD2 (5 bases each). CDR3 length: 13 amino acids. The V gene lost 3 bases and the J gene lost 5 bases, with 13 bases spanning the gap. Germline loops: CDR1 DFQATT, CDR2 SNEGSKA (reference sequence). Here the CDR3 reads CSASRTPGETQYF. In DNA form, the CDR3 reads TGCAGTGCTAGCAGGACTCCAGGGGAGACCCAGTACTTC.

This chain links TRBV19 with TRBJ1-3, with D possibly being TRBD1 (5 bases). Trimming took 2 bases from V and 4 from J, leaving 15 bases between them. Germline V gene sequence: CDR1 LNHDA, CDR2 SQIVND (reference sequence). The CDR3 totals 16 residues. The CDR3 loop reads CASSISAGTSGNTIYF. DNA for the CDR3: TGTGCCAGTAGTATATCTGCCGGGACTTCAGGAAACACCATATATTTT.

This clonotype was detected ten times or more. Germline is not matched at one junction end, which may reflect a read error. This chain connects TRBV13 to TRBJ2-7; 8 positions agree with TRBD1. The length of the CDR3 is 13 residues. Germline V CDR1 and CDR2: PRHDT, FYEKMQ (reference sequence). In DNA, the CDR3 is TGTGCCAGCAGCGTAGGGACAGGTGGGGAGCAGTACTTC. It translates to CASSVGTGGEQYF.

This clonotype showed up just a few times. This sequence joins TRBV5-2 and TRBJ2-5; the table calls TRBD1, which could not be checked here. TRBV5-2 is a pseudogene segment. This CDR3 has 16 residues. The CDR3 bases are TGTGCCAGGGGCCCCGGACTCCCGACCAACCAAGAGACCCAGTACTTC. This gives the protein CARGPGLPTNQETQYF.

This clonotype has at least ten counts. The gene calls are TRBV3-1 and TRBJ2-5, with D perhaps TRBD2 (6 bases). Trimming pared 4 bases from V and 2 bases from J, leaving 17 bases between. This CDR3 is 16 amino acids long. Germline V CDR1 and CDR2: LGHDT, YNNKEL (reference sequence). The DNA of the CDR3 is TGTGCCAGCAGCCCGCGAAGAGGGAGCGGGCAAGAGACCCAGTACTTC. Its translation is CASSPRRGSGQETQYF.

This clonotype has at least ten counts. The gene calls are TRBV7-9 and TRBJ2-1, with a weak D call TRBD2 (6 bases). The V end lost 4 bases, the J end lost 9 bases, and 16 bases lay between the germline ends. The CDR3 is 14 residues long. Per the germline V gene, CDR1 is SEHNR and CDR2 is FQNEAQ (reference sequence). The CDR3 loop is CASSSKQTSSEQFF. In DNA form, the CDR3 reads TGTGCCAGCAGCTCCAAACAAACTAGCTCTGAGCAGTTCTTC.

At least ten counts were recorded for this clonotype. The chain is built from TRBV20-1 and TRBJ2-1, with 7 bases identical to TRBD2. Germline loops: CDR1 DFQATT, CDR2 SNEGSKA (reference sequence). Losses at the gene ends were 0 bases for V and 4 bases for J; bases not matched to a gene: 6. There are 15 residues in the CDR3. CDR3 DNA: TGCAGTGCTAGAGATCTGCTAGCGGAGTACAATGAGCAGTTCTTC. It is translated as CSARDLLAEYNEQFF.